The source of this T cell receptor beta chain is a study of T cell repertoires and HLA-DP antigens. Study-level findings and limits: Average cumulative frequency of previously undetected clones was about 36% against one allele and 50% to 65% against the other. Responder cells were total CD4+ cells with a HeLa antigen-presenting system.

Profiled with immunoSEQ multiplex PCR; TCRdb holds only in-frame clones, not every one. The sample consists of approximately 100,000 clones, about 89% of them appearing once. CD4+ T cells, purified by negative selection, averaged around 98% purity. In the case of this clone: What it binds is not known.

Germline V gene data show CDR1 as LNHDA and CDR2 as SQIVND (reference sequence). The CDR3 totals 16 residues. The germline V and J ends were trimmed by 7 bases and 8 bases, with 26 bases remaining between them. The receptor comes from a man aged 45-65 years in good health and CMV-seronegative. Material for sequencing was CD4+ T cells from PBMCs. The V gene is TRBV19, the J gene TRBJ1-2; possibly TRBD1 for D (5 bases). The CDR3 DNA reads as TGTGCCAGTACTTATTCCGTTACAGGAGGATTCGGGGGCTACACCTTC. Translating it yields CASTYSVTGGFGGYTF.